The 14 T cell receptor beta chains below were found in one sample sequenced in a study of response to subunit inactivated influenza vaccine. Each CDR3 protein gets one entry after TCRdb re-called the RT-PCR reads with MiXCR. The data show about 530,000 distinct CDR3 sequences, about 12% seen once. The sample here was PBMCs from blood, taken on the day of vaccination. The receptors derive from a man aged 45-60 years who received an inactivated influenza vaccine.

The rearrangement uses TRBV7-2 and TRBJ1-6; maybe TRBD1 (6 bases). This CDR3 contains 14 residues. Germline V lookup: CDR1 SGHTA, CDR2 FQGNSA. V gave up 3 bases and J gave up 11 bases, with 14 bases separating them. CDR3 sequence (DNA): TGTGCCAGCAGCTTTATCAGGGGAGGGGCACCCCTCCACTTT. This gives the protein CASSFIRGGAPLHF.

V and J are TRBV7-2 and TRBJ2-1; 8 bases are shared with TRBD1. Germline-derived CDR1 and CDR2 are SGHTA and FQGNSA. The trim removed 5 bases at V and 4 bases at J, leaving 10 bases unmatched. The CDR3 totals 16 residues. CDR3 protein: CASSQAGGTGYNEQFF. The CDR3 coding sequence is TGTGCCAGCAGCCAAGCGGGTGGGACAGGTTACAATGAGCAGTTCTTC.

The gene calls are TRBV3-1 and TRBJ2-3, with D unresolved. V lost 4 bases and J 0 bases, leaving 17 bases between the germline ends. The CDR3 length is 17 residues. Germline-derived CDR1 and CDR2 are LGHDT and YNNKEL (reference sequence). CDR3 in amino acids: CASSPLLGKASTDTQYF. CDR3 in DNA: TGTGCCAGCAGCCCCTTGTTGGGGAAGGCTAGCACAGATACGCAGTATTTT.

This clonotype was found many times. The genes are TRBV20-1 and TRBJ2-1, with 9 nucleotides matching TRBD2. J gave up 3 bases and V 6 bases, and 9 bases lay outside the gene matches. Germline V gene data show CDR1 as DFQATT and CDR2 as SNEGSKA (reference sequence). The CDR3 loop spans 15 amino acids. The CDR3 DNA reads TGCAGTGCGAAGCCCCTAGCGGGGTTCTACAATGAGCAGTTCTTC. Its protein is CSAKPLAGFYNEQFF.

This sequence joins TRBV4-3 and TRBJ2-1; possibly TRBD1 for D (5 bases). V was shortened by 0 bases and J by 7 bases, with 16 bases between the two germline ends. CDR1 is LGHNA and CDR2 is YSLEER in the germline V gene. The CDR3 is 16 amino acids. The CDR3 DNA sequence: TGCGCCAGCAGCCAAGAACCTATGATGAAGGGGAATGAGCAGTTCTTC. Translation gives CASSQEPMMKGNEQFF.

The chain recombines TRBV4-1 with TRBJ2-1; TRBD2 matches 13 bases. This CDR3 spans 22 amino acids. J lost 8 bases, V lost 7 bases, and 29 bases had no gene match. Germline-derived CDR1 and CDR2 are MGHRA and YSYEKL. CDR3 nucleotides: TGCGCCAGCAATCTCCTAGGAAATCCCGCTAAGATCAGGACTAGCGGGAGAGATGAGCAGTTCTTC. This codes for CASNLLGNPAKIRTSGRDEQFF.

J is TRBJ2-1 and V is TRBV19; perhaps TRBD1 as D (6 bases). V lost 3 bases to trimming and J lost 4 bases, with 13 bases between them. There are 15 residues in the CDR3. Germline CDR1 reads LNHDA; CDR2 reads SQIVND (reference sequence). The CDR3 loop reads CASSMGATSYNEQFF. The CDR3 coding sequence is TGTGCCAGTAGTATGGGGGCCACCAGTTACAATGAGCAGTTCTTC.

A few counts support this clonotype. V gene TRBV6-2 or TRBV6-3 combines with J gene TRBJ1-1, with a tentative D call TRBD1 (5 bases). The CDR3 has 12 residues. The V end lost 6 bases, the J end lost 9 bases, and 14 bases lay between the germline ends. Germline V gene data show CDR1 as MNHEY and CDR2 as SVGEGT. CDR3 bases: TGTGCCAGCAGAACCGGGGACCGTCAAGCTTTCTTT. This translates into CASRTGDRQAFF.

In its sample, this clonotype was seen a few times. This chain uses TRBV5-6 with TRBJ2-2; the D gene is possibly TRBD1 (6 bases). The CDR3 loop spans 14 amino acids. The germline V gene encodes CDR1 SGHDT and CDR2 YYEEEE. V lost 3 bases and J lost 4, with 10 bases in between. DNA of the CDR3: TGTGCCAGCAGCTCACAGGGCCCCACCGGGGAGCTGTTTTTT. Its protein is CASSSQGPTGELFF.

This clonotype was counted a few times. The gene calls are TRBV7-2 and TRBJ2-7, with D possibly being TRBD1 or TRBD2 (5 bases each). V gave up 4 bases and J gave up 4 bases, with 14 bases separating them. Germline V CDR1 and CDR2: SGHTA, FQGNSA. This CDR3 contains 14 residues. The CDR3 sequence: CASSSGPPIYEQYF. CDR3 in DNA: TGTGCCAGCAGCTCGGGACCGCCAATATACGAGCAGTACTTC.

The CDR3 DNA reads as TGCGCCAGCAGCCGCGACGATGGGGCCCCTTTTGATACGCAGTATTTT. This sequence encodes CASSRDDGAPFDTQYF. The V and J genes are TRBV4-1 and TRBJ2-3; TRBD1 might be the D (5 bases). Germline V gene lookup returns CDR1 MGHRA and CDR2 YSYEKL. Trimming cost V 4 bases and J 6 bases, with 20 bases left between them. The CDR3 sequence is 16 residues long.

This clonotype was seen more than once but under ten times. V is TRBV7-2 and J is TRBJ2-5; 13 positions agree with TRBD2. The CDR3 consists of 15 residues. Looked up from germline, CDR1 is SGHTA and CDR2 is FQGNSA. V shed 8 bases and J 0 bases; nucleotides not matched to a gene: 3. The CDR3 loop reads CASQLAGGYQETQYF. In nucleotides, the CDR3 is TGTGCCAGCCAACTAGCGGGAGGGTACCAAGAGACCCAGTACTTC.

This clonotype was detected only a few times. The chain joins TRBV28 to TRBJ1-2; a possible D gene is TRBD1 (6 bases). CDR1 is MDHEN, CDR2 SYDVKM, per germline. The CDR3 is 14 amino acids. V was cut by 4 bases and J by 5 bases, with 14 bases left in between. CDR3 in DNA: TGTGCCAGCAGTTATCAGGGGCTTCAGTATGGCTACACCTTC. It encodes CASSYQGLQYGYTF.

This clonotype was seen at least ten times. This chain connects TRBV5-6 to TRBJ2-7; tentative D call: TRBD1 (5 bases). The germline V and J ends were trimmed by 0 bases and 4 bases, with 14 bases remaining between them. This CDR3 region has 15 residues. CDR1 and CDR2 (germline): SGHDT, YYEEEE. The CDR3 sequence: CASSLGSQQGYEQYF. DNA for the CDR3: TGTGCCAGCAGCTTGGGATCGCAGCAGGGATACGAGCAGTACTTC. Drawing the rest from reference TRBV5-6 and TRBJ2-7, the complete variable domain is DAGVTQSPTHLIKTRGQQVTLRCSPKSGHDTVSWYQQALGQGPQFIFQYYEEEERQRGNFPDRFSGHQFPNYSSELNVNALLLGDSALYLCASSLGSQQGYEQYFGPGTRLTVT.